This T cell receptor beta chain comes out of a study of response to subunit inactivated influenza vaccine. General study points: Few new T cells, the authors suggested, are recruited by each seasonal influenza vaccination.

V trimming: 6 bases; J trimming: 1 base; junction bases outside the gene matches: 9. The CDR3 loop spans 16 amino acids. Germline V gene data show CDR1 as DFQATT and CDR2 as SNEGSKA (reference sequence). TCRdb re-called the RT-PCR reads through MiXCR, storing one row per CDR3 protein. This sample has hundreds of thousands of distinct CDR3 sequences, with just over 20% found just once. This clonotype has only a few counts. Its antigen is not known. This receptor was taken from a man in his fifties or sixties who received an inactivated influenza vaccine. This sample comprised PBMCs from blood, obtained approximately 20 months after vaccination. This sequence joins TRBV20-1 and TRBJ1-3; 10 nucleotides line up with TRBD1. CDR3 in amino acids: CSATSTGGASGNTIYF. The CDR3 DNA sequence: TGCAGTGCAACCTCGACAGGGGGCGCGTCTGGAAACACCATATATTTT.